The 3 T cell receptor beta chains in this list originate from one sample, sequenced in a study of beta chain features in type 1 diabetes. cDNA synthesis used the whole RNA isolate, giving expressed TCRB sequences. The method was immunoSEQ multiplex PCR; TCRdb's version includes in-frame clones alone and lacks a portion of them. The sample has 35,000 to 50,000 clones; 50% are singletons. What was sequenced was stem cell memory CD4+ T cells from blood. These receptors all come from a woman aged 25-40 years in good health.

This clone was seen a handful of times. This chain uses TRBV14 with TRBJ2-1; TRBD2 matches 9 bases. Germline V gene data show CDR1 as SGHDN and CDR2 as FVKESK. This CDR3 region has 15 residues. Trimming took 1 base from V and 9 from J; bases not matched to a gene: 7. CDR3 sequence reads: CASSQVSSGLAEQFF. Here the CDR3 DNA reads TGTGCCAGCAGCCAAGTCTCGTCGGGACTAGCTGAGCAGTTCTTC. Looking up the rest from reference TRBV14 and TRBJ2-1 gives the full variable domain: EAGVTQFPSHSVIEKGQTVTLRCDPISGHDNLYWYRRVMGKEIKFLLHFVKESKQDESGMPNNRFLAERTGGTYSTLKVQPAELEDSGVYFCASSQVSSGLAEQFFGPGTRLTVL.

This clone turned up a few times. This chain joins TRBV18 and TRBJ2-7; 8 bases agree with TRBD1. After removal of 6 bases from V and 3 bases from J, the junction contained 10 bases not matched to a gene. The CDR3 consists of 15 residues. Germline assignment: CDR1 KGHSH and CDR2 LQKENI. The CDR3 coding sequence is TGTGCCAGCTCCCTTGGACAGGGTGGTATCTACGAGCAGTACTTC. It is translated as CASSLGQGGIYEQYF.

This clone was found a few times. The rearrangement links TRBV6-6 to TRBJ1-3, with 9 bases aligning to TRBD1. V shed 5 bases, J shed 1 base, and the junction held 6 bases outside the gene matches. Germline V gives CDR1 MNHNY, CDR2 SVGAGI (reference sequence). The CDR3 is made up of 16 amino acids. CDR3 nucleotides: TGTGCCAGCAGTCGCACAGGGGGCGCATCTGGAAACACCATATATTTT. Its protein product is CASSRTGGASGNTIYF.